The next 17 T cell receptor beta chains were all read from a single sample in a study of T-cell reconstitution after alpha-beta-depleted transplantation in children. As it was prepared, the TCRbeta library received unique molecular identifiers. From the PCR reads, TCRdb called clonotypes with MiXCR, one entry per CDR3 protein. Among approximately 650,000 distinct CDR3 sequences listed, about an eighth were seen once. The source was PBMCs, collected before TCRalphabeta/CD19-depleted stem cell transplant. These receptor sequences come from a girl aged 2 to 9 with congenital amegakaryocytic thrombocytopenia, due to receive a stem cell transplant.

In its sample, this clonotype was seen a few times. The gene calls are TRBV5-1 and TRBJ2-1; 11 positions agree with TRBD2. Per germline, CDR1 SGHRS and CDR2 YFSETQ. There are 15 residues in the CDR3. Trimming cost V 5 bases and J 2 bases; bases outside gene matches: 3. This chain's CDR3 is CASRTSGAPYNEQFF. The CDR3 DNA reads as TGCGCCAGCAGGACTAGCGGGGCCCCCTACAATGAGCAGTTCTTC. Full variable domain (missing parts from reference TRBV5-1 and TRBJ2-1): KAGVTQTPRYLIKTRGQQVTLSCSPISGHRSVSWYQQTPGQGLQFLFEYFSETQRNKGNFPGRFSGRQFSNSRSEMNVSTLELGDSALYLCASRTSGAPYNEQFFGPGTRLTVL.

The gene calls are TRBV20-1 and TRBJ1-3; TRBD1 matches at 7 bases. Trimming removed 4 bases from V and 0 bases from J; junction bases left unmatched: 6. Germline lookup yields CDR1 DFQATT and CDR2 SNEGSKA (reference sequence). This CDR3 region has 15 residues. CDR3 nucleotides: TGCAGTGCTACGCTCGACAGGGCCTCTGGAAACACCATATATTTT. Its protein product is CSATLDRASGNTIYF.

This clonotype has just a few counts. This chain uses TRBV7-8 with TRBJ2-1, with TRBD2 matching 10 bases. There are 15 residues in the CDR3. CDR1 is SGHVS and CDR2 is FQNEAQ in the germline V gene. The trim removed 5 bases at V and 5 bases at J, leaving 6 bases unmatched. The CDR3, as DNA: TGTGCCAGCAGCCCACCACTAGCGGGGCACAATGAGCAGTTCTTC. Its protein is CASSPPLAGHNEQFF.

This clonotype appeared many times. The genes are TRBV28 and TRBJ2-1; 11 positions agree with TRBD1. Germline-derived CDR1 and CDR2 are MDHEN and SYDVKM. This CDR3 comprises 14 residues. V was clipped by 5 bases and J by 7 bases; unmatched bases: 4. The CDR3 coding sequence is TGTGCCAGCAGTACCGGGACAGGGGGGAATGAGCAGTTCTTC. Amino acids: CASSTGTGGNEQFF.

This clonotype was counted ten times or more. The chain is built from TRBV7-9 and TRBJ2-7, with a tentative D call TRBD1 (5 bases). Trimming took off 6 bases at V and 4 bases at J, with 13 bases between the two ends. CDR1 and CDR2 (germline): SEHNR, FQNEAQ (reference sequence). This CDR3 contains 13 residues. Here the CDR3 reads CASRQDVGYEQYF. For the CDR3, the DNA is TGTGCCAGCAGACAGGACGTGGGATACGAGCAGTACTTC.

Of note for this clonotype: Relative to the germline gene, one junction end is altered; a read error may explain this. The chain has TRBV5-5 and TRBJ2-4; either TRBD1 or TRBD2 may supply D (5 bases each). The CDR3 totals 16 residues. The germline V gene encodes CDR1 SGHKS and CDR2 YYEKEE (reference sequence). This chain's CDR3 is CASSADRGVVRPASDF. The DNA of the CDR3 is TGTGCCAGCAGCGCGGACCGGGGCGTCGTTCGTCCAGCCTCGGACTTC.

The sample holds many counts of this clonotype. This chain links TRBV5-1 with TRBJ2-7, with D unresolved. Trimming shortened V by 0 bases and J by 3 bases, and 13 bases separated the two germline ends. CDR1 and CDR2 from the germline V gene are SGHRS and YFSETQ. The CDR3 loop spans 15 amino acids. The CDR3 region is CASSLEAGWGYEQYF. The CDR3 DNA sequence: TGCGCCAGCAGCTTGGAGGCAGGATGGGGCTACGAGCAGTACTTC.

This clonotype has at least ten counts. The rearrangement links TRBV7-2 to TRBJ2-7; D call uncertain. Trimming left V 3 bases short and J 5 bases short, with 11 bases between. Germline loops: CDR1 SGHTA, CDR2 FQGNSA. The CDR3 runs to 13 residues. CDR3 in amino acids: CASSLPSPNEQYF. The CDR3 coding sequence is TGTGCCAGCAGCTTGCCATCCCCCAACGAGCAGTACTTC.

This clonotype showed up many times. The gene calls are TRBV10-3 and TRBJ2-7; D is perhaps TRBD2 (6 bases). Germline V CDR1 and CDR2: ENHRY, SYGVKD. This CDR3 is 16 amino acids long. V lost 2 bases to trimming and J lost 4 bases, with 18 bases between them. The CDR3 nucleotides read TGTGCCATCAGTGAGCCGCTGAAGCAGGGAGGATACGAGCAGTACTTC. The encoded protein is CAISEPLKQGGYEQYF.

The table lists this clonotype with a few counts. The chain joins TRBV5-1 to TRBJ2-2, with 9 bases identical to TRBD2. V lost 5 bases and J lost 3; bases outside the gene matches: 5. Germline lookup yields CDR1 SGHRS and CDR2 YFSETQ. The CDR3 contains 15 residues. The CDR3 region has the DNA TGCGCCAGCAGGGTCTTAGCGGGAGACACCGGGGAGCTGTTTTTT. Its translation: CASRVLAGDTGELFF. The full variable domain, completed using reference TRBV5-1 and TRBJ2-2, is KAGVTQTPRYLIKTRGQQVTLSCSPISGHRSVSWYQQTPGQGLQFLFEYFSETQRNKGNFPGRFSGRQFSNSRSEMNVSTLELGDSALYLCASRVLAGDTGELFFGEGSRLTVL.

This clonotype turned up a few times. The chain links TRBV25-1 to TRBJ2-2; possible D gene TRBD1, 6 bases. The germline V gene encodes CDR1 MGHDK and CDR2 SYGVNS. The CDR3 length is 14 residues. Trimming pared 8 bases from V and 0 bases from J, leaving 10 bases between. This CDR3 is CASVDSANTGELFF. CDR3 in DNA: TGTGCCAGCGTGGACAGTGCGAACACCGGGGAGCTGTTTTTT.

The chain links TRBV29-1 to TRBJ2-5; weak D call: TRBD2 (6 bases). Trimming pared 6 bases from V and 3 bases from J, leaving 14 bases between. CDR1 and CDR2 from the germline V gene are SQVTM and ANQGSEA. CDR3 length: 13 residues. The CDR3 DNA reads as TGCAGCGTGGAGTGGGGGGTTGAAGAGACCCAGTACTTC. Its translation: CSVEWGVEETQYF.

This clonotype was counted at least ten times. DNA for the CDR3: TGCGCCAGCAGCCCTAGCATGATGGCGGCCTTCTACAATGAGCAGTTCTTC. It is translated as CASSPSMMAAFYNEQFF. The V and J genes are TRBV5-1 and TRBJ2-1; TRBD2 is a possible D gene (5 bases). V was trimmed by 4 bases and J by 3 bases, leaving 20 bases between them. The CDR3 loop spans 17 amino acids. Germline CDR1 and CDR2: SGHRS and YFSETQ.

This rearrangement joins TRBV5-1 to TRBJ2-3; TRBD2 matches 11 bases. CDR1 is SGHRS, CDR2 YFSETQ, per germline. The CDR3 consists of 16 residues. V shed 4 bases, J shed 1 base, and the junction held 5 bases outside the gene matches. This chain's CDR3 is CASSEILAGGTDTQYF. The DNA of the CDR3 is TGCGCCAGCAGCGAAATACTAGCGGGAGGCACAGATACGCAGTATTTT.

This clonotype was recorded at least ten times. The chain joins TRBV20-1 to TRBJ1-4, with unresolved D. The germline CDR1 and CDR2 sequences are DFQATT and SNEGSKA (reference sequence). The CDR3 sequence is 15 residues long. V lost 0 bases and J 4 bases, leaving 12 bases between the germline ends. The CDR3 loop is CSARDVQENNEKLFF. CDR3 sequence (DNA): TGCAGTGCTAGAGACGTCCAGGAAAATAATGAAAAACTGTTTTTT.

In its sample, this clonotype was seen a few times. V usage is TRBV20-1 and J usage is TRBJ2-5; D uncertain. Germline CDR1 and CDR2: DFQATT and SNEGSKA (reference sequence). Trimming removed 3 bases at V and 5 bases at J, with 28 bases between. This CDR3 contains 18 residues. CDR3 in amino acids: CSARIFGQVNPRGETQYF. The CDR3 DNA follows: TGCAGTGCTAGGATATTTGGGCAGGTGAACCCCAGAGGCGAGACCCAGTACTTC.

This clonotype has only a few counts. The V call is TRBV20-1, the J call TRBJ1-2; 9 bases are a match to TRBD1. In germline, CDR1 is DFQATT, CDR2 SNEGSKA (reference sequence). Germline trimming cut 5 bases from V and 4 bases from J; bases unmatched to any gene: 11. This CDR3 comprises 15 residues. CDR3 sequence reads: CSAQHDRGKSYGYTF. The CDR3 bases are TGCAGTGCTCAACATGACAGGGGGAAATCCTATGGCTACACCTTC.